These 19 T cell receptor beta chains were sequenced from one sample in a study of cytomegalovirus exposure and HLA in healthy donors. The PCR was carried out with 60 Vbeta primers and 13 Jbeta primers. TCRdb's copy holds only in-frame clones and misses some; the assay was immunoSEQ multiplex PCR. Of about 180,000 clones listed, less than 85% are singletons. Sequenced input: PBMCs. Source of these receptors: a man aged 35 to 55 in good health and CMV-seronegative.

The V and J genes are TRBV9 and TRBJ1-5, with unresolved D. CDR1 is SGDLS, CDR2 YYNGEE, per germline. The CDR3 loop spans 15 amino acids. V was trimmed by 4 bases and J by 4 bases, leaving 15 bases between them. DNA of the CDR3: TGTGCCAGCAGCCCGACCGGGAGGGAAAATCAGCCCCAGCATTTT. Translating it yields CASSPTGRENQPQHF.

V usage is TRBV27 and J usage is TRBJ2-7; 8 bases match TRBD1. Germline V gene lookup returns CDR1 MNHEY and CDR2 SMNVEV (reference sequence). The CDR3 extends over 14 amino acids. V lost 6 bases to trimming and J lost 4 bases; unmatched junction nucleotides: 8. For the CDR3, the DNA is TGTGCCAGCAGCCCACAGGGGGGAAGGTACGAGCAGTACTTC. This encodes CASSPQGGRYEQYF.

With regard to this clone: A read error may produce the germline difference seen at one junction end. V gene TRBV5-1 combines with J gene TRBJ1-2; 8 bases map to TRBD1. Germline lookup yields CDR1 SGHRS and CDR2 YFSETQ. The CDR3 is 14 amino acids. The CDR3 sequence: CASSLGGTGYGCTF. The CDR3, as DNA: TGCGCCAGCAGCCTAGGGGGGACAGGCTATGGCTGCACCTTC.

This chain links TRBV4-1 with TRBJ1-2; D perhaps matches TRBD1 (6 bases). The CDR3 is 13 residues long. Between the trimmed V and J ends, which lost 8 bases and 1 base, there was a span of 11 bases. Germline CDR1 is MGHRA and CDR2 is YSYEKL. Written as DNA, the CDR3 is TGCGCCAGCGGGGACACTAATAACTATGGCTACACCTTC. Translating it yields CASGDTNNYGYTF.

CDR3 nucleotides: TGCGCCAGCAATAGAGGGGGCCAAGAGACCCAGTACTTC. Translating it yields CASNRGGQETQYF. This chain connects TRBV5-1 to TRBJ2-5, with D possibly TRBD1 on 6 matching bases. Germline V gene lookup returns CDR1 SGHRS and CDR2 YFSETQ. There are 13 residues in the CDR3. V lost 6 bases and J 1 base, leaving 10 bases between the germline ends. Filled out from reference TRBV5-1 and TRBJ2-5, the complete variable domain reads KAGVTQTPRYLIKTRGQQVTLSCSPISGHRSVSWYQQTPGQGLQFLFEYFSETQRNKGNFPGRFSGRQFSNSRSEMNVSTLELGDSALYLCASNRGGQETQYFGPGTRLLVL.

V gene TRBV5-4 combines with J gene TRBJ2-1; 9 bases are a match to TRBD2. This CDR3 is built from 13 residues. Germline V gene lookup returns CDR1 SGHNT and CDR2 YYREEE (reference sequence). Trimming removed 1 base from V and 16 bases from J; junction bases left unmatched: 9. CDR3 amino acids: CASSLTPPAGGFF. CDR3 sequence (DNA): TGTGCCAGCAGCTTGACCCCACCAGCGGGAGGTTTCTTC.

The rearrangement uses TRBV18 and TRBJ2-1; D gene unclear. CDR3 length: 16 amino acids. The V and J ends lost 0 bases and 0 bases respectively, with 9 bases between them. Germline CDR1 KGHSH, CDR2 LQKENI. The CDR3 coding sequence is TGTGCCAGCTCACCACCATCAAGGAGCTCCTACAATGAGCAGTTCTTC. It codes for CASSPPSRSSYNEQFF.

In DNA form, the CDR3 reads TGCGCCAGCAGCCAAGACTCCCAGTATGGCTACACCTTC. It yields the protein CASSQDSQYGYTF. This chain joins TRBV4-3 and TRBJ1-2; D gene ambiguous. CDR1 LGHNA and CDR2 YSLEER come from the germline V gene. Trimming took off 0 bases at V and 5 bases at J, with 7 bases between the two ends. CDR3 size: 13 residues.

The V and J genes are TRBV6-1 and TRBJ2-1; D perhaps matches TRBD2 (6 bases). CDR3 length: 14 amino acids. Trimming removed 2 bases at V and 12 bases at J, with 17 bases between. Germline V lookup: CDR1 MNHNS, CDR2 SASEGT. The CDR3 is CASSERRDLLRQFF. DNA of the CDR3: TGTGCCAGCAGTGAACGGCGGGACTTGCTTCGGCAGTTCTTC.

The V and J genes are TRBV5-1 and TRBJ2-6, with 8 positions matching TRBD2. With 1 base clipped from V and 0 bases from J, the junction kept 3 bases outside the gene matches. Per the germline V gene, CDR1 is SGHRS and CDR2 is YFSETQ. This CDR3 region has 17 residues. The DNA of the CDR3 is TGCGCCAGCAGCTTGACTAGCGGTAACTCTGGGGCCAACGTCCTGACTTTC. Translating gives CASSLTSGNSGANVLTF.

The chain combines TRBV30 with TRBJ1-4; maybe TRBD1 (6 bases). The germline CDR1 and CDR2 sequences are GTSNPN and SVGIG (reference sequence). The germline V and J ends were trimmed by 0 bases and 0 bases, with 8 bases remaining between them. The CDR3 is 15 amino acids. In DNA, the CDR3 is TGTGCCTGGAGTGTAAAGGGGGCAACTAATGAAAAACTGTTTTTT. As protein: CAWSVKGATNEKLFF.

V gene TRBV19 combines with J gene TRBJ2-2; D is perhaps TRBD2 (6 bases). The CDR3 loop spans 15 amino acids. From germline, CDR1 is LNHDA and CDR2 SQIVND (reference sequence). V was trimmed by 7 bases and J by 5 bases, leaving 17 bases between them. Here the CDR3 reads CASKTPGEGTGELFF. CDR3 nucleotide sequence: TGTGCCAGTAAAACCCCGGGGGAAGGGACCGGGGAGCTGTTTTTT. Combining the CDR3 with reference TRBV19 and TRBJ2-2 gives the whole variable domain DGGITQSPKYLFRKEGQNVTLSCEQNLNHDAMYWYRQDPGQGLRLIYYSQIVNDFQKGDIAEGYSVSREKKESFPLTVTSAQKNPTAFYLCASKTPGEGTGELFFGEGSRLTVL.

This clone was seen a few times. This CDR3 reads CASSLGQGSETQYF. The CDR3, as DNA: TGTGCCAGCAGCTTGGGACAGGGGTCAGAGACCCAGTACTTC. The rearrangement joins TRBV7-3 to TRBJ2-5, with TRBD1 matching over 10 bases. Germline V gene data show CDR1 as SGHTA and CDR2 as FQGTGA. With V trimmed by 3 bases and J by 4 bases, 2 bases remained unmatched. The CDR3 extends over 14 amino acids.

The rearrangement links TRBV11-3 to TRBJ2-4, with D perhaps matching TRBD1 (5 bases). Trimming pared 3 bases from V and 2 bases from J, leaving 11 bases between. CDR3 length equals 15 residues. CDR1 is SGHNT and CDR2 is YENEEA in the germline V gene. DNA for the CDR3: TGTGCCAGCAGCTTCAGGTCAGGGACCAAAAACATTCAGTACTTC. This translates into CASSFRSGTKNIQYF.

Written as DNA, the CDR3 is TGTGCCAGCGCCCTATTGGGCAAGCAGTACTTC. Protein sequence: CASALLGKQYF. This rearrangement joins TRBV5-8 to TRBJ2-7; D unresolved. The germline CDR1 and CDR2 sequences are SGHTS and YDEGEE. The CDR3 totals 11 residues. Trimming stripped 7 bases from V and 8 bases from J, with 13 bases between. The full variable domain, completed using reference TRBV5-8 and TRBJ2-7, is EAGVTQSPTHLIKTRGQQATLRCSPISGHTSVYWYQQALGLGLQFLLWYDEGEERNRGNFPPRFSGRQFPNYSSELNVNALELEDSALYLCASALLGKQYFGPGTRLTVT.

The rearrangement joins TRBV6-1 to TRBJ2-5, with TRBD1 as a possible D gene (6 bases). V gave up 2 bases and J gave up 1 base, with 14 bases separating them. The CDR3 is 16 residues long. Germline values: CDR1 MNHNS, CDR2 SASEGT. The CDR3 region has the DNA TGTGCCAGCAGTGAAATGGCCGACAGGCCCCAAGAGACCCAGTACTTC. It translates to CASSEMADRPQETQYF.

This clone has just a few counts. The rearrangement links TRBV5-1 to TRBJ1-1, with 7 bases aligning to TRBD1. J was trimmed by 1 base and V by 4 bases; bases with no gene match: 4. Germline assignment: CDR1 SGHRS and CDR2 YFSETQ. The CDR3 has 14 amino acids. The chain's CDR3 is CASSPGTANTEAFF. The CDR3 region has the DNA TGCGCCAGCAGCCCCGGGACAGCGAACACTGAAGCTTTCTTT. The whole variable domain, remainder taken from reference TRBV5-1 and TRBJ1-1, is KAGVTQTPRYLIKTRGQQVTLSCSPISGHRSVSWYQQTPGQGLQFLFEYFSETQRNKGNFPGRFSGRQFSNSRSEMNVSTLELGDSALYLCASSPGTANTEAFFGQGTRLTVV.

V usage is TRBV9 and J usage is TRBJ2-1; 7 bases are shared with TRBD2. CDR3 length: 15 amino acids. Germline V CDR1 and CDR2: SGDLS, YYNGEE. The J segment lost 0 bases and the V segment lost 4 bases, leaving 4 bases of the junction unmatched. The CDR3, as DNA: TGTGCCAGCAGCCTACGGACTAGCTCCTACAATGAGCAGTTCTTC. It is translated as CASSLRTSSYNEQFF.

As DNA, the CDR3 is TGCGCCAGCAGCTTGGGGGACTACACAGATACGCAGTATTTT. Its protein product is CASSLGDYTDTQYF. The V and J genes are TRBV5-1 and TRBJ2-3; 7 nucleotides align to TRBD2. The CDR3 consists of 14 residues. V was pared by 0 bases and J by 2 bases, with 0 bases of the junction left unmatched. CDR1 and CDR2 (germline): SGHRS, YFSETQ.